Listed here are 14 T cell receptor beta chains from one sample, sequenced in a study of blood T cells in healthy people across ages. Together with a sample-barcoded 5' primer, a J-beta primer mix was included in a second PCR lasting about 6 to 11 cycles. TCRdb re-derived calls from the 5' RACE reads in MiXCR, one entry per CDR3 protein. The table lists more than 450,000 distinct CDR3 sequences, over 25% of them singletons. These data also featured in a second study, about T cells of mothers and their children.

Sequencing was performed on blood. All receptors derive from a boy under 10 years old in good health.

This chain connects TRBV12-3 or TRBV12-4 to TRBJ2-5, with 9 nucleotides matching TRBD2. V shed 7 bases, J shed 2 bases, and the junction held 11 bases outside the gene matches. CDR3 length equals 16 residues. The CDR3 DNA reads TGTGCCAGCACCCCCTGGGGGCTAGCGGGGCAAGAGACCCAGTACTTC. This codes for CASTPWGLAGQETQYF.

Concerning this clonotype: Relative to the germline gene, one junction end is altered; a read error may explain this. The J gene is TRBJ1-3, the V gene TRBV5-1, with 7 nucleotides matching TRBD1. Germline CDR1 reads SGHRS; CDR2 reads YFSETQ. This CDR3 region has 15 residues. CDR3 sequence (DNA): TGCACCAGCCGCCAGACAGGGATAGCTGGAAACACCATATATTTT. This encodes CTSRQTGIAGNTIYF. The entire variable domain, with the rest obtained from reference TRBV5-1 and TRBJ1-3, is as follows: KAGVTQTPRYLIKTRGQQVTLSCSPISGHRSVSWYQQTPGQGLQFLFEYFSETQRNKGNFPGRFSGRQFSNSRSEMNVSTLELGDSALYLCTSRQTGIAGNTIYFGEGSWLTVV.

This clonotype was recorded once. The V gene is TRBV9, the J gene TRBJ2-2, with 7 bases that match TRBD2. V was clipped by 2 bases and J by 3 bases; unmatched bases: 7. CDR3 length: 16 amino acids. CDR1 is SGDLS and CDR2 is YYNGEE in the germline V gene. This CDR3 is CASSVSGRDYTGELFF. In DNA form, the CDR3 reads TGTGCCAGCAGCGTCTCAGGGAGGGACTACACCGGGGAGCTGTTTTTT.

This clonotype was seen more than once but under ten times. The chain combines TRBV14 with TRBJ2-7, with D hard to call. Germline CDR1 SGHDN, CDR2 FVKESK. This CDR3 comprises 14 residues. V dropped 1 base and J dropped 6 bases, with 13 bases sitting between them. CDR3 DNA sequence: TGTGCCAGCAGCCAAGGGGTCAGTCCGGGCGAGCAGTACTTC. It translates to CASSQGVSPGEQYF.

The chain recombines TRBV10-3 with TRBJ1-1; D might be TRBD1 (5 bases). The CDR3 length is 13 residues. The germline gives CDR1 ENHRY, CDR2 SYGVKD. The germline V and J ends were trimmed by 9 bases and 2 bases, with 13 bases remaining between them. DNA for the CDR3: TGTGCCATAGGACCGACAGCAAACACTGAAGCTTTCTTT. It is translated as CAIGPTANTEAFF.

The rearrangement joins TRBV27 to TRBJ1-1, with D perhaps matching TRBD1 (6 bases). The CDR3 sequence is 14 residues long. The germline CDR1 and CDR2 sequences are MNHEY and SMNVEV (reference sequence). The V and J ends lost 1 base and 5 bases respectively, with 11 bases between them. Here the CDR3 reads CASSLWGAGTEAFF. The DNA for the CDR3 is TGTGCCAGCAGTTTATGGGGGGCGGGTACTGAAGCTTTCTTT.

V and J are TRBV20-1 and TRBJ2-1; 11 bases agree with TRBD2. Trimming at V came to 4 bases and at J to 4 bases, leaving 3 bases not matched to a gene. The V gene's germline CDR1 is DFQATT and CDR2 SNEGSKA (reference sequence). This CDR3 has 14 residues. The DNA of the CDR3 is TGCAGTGCTATCGGGACTAGCGGTTACAATGAGCAGTTCTTC. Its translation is CSAIGTSGYNEQFF.

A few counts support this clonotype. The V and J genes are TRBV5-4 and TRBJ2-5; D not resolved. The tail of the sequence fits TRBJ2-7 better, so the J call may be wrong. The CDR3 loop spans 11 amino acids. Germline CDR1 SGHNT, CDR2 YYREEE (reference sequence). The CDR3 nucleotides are TGTGCCAGCAGCGCGGTCAACGAGCAGTACTTC. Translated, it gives CASSAVNEQYF.

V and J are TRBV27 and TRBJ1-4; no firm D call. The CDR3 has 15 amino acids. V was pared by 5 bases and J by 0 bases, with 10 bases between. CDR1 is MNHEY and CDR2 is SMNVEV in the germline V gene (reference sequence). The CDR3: CASSLTVATNEKLFF. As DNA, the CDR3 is TGTGCCAGCAGTCTCACAGTTGCAACTAATGAAAAACTGTTTTTT.

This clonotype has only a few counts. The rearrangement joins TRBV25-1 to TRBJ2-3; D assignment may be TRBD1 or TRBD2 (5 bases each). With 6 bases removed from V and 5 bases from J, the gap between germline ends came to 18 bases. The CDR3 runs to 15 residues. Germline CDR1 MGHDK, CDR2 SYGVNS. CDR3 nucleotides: TGTGCCAGCAGCCAAGGAGTTGGGACCCGAGATACGCAGTATTTT. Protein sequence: CASSQGVGTRDTQYF.

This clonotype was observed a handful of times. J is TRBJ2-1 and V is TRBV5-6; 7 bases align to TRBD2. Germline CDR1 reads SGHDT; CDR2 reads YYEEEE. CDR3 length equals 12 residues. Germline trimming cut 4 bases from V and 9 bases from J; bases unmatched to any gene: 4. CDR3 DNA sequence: TGTGCCAGCAGCCGAAAGCGGGGTGAGCAGTTCTTC. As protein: CASSRKRGEQFF.

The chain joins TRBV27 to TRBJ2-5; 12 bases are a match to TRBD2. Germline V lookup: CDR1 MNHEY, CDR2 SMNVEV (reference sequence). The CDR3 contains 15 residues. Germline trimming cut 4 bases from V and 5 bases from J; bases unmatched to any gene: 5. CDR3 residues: CASSSPSGGVETQYF. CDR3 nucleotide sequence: TGTGCCAGCAGTTCGCCTAGCGGGGGGGTTGAGACCCAGTACTTC.

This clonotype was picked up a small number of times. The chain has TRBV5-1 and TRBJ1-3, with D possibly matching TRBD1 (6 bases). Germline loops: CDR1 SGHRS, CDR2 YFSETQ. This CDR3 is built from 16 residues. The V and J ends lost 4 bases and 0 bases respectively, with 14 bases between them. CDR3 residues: CASSPDSLNSGNTIYF. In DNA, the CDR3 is TGCGCCAGCAGCCCGGACAGCCTCAACTCTGGAAACACCATATATTTT.

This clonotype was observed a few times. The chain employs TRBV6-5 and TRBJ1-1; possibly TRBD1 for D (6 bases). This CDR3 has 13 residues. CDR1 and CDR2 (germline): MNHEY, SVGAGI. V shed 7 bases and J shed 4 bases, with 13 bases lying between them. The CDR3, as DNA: TGTGCCAGCAAAAGCACAGGGCCCACTGAAGCTTTCTTT. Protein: CASKSTGPTEAFF.